The 28 T cell receptor beta chains reported below all come from one sample, sequenced in a study of cytomegalovirus exposure and HLA in healthy donors. The study ran its PCR with 60 Vbeta and 13 Jbeta primers. Only in-frame clones appear in the TCRdb table, and some are missing; sequencing was by immunoSEQ multiplex PCR. The sample includes 200,000 to 250,000 clones. What was sequenced was PBMCs. These receptor sequences come from a young woman in good health and CMV-seropositive.

This CDR3 reads CASSLNEGQGAYEQYF. For the CDR3, the DNA is TGCGCCAGCAGCCTCAATGAGGGACAGGGAGCCTACGAGCAGTACTTC. V gene TRBV4-1 combines with J gene TRBJ2-5; 9 nucleotides agree with TRBD1. The DNA end lines up better with TRBJ2-7; the J call may be wrong. Germline lookup yields CDR1 MGHRA and CDR2 YSYEKL. The CDR3 length is 16 residues.

This chain links TRBV10-3 with TRBJ2-3; a possible D gene is TRBD2 (6 bases). Trimming left V 8 bases short and J 5 bases short, with 11 bases between. CDR1 is ENHRY, CDR2 SYGVKD, per germline. The CDR3 totals 12 residues. The CDR3 region is CAIGGGQDTQYF. The DNA of the CDR3 is TGTGCCATCGGCGGAGGGCAAGATACGCAGTATTTT.

The chain carries TRBV2 and TRBJ2-1, with D maybe TRBD2 (6 bases). Germline V lookup: CDR1 SNHLY, CDR2 FYNNEI. This CDR3 spans 15 amino acids. V lost 3 bases and J 10 bases, leaving 19 bases between the germline ends. CDR3 coding DNA: TGTGCCAGCAGTGAGGTTAGCGGTTTAGCGCGGGAGCAGTTCTTC. Amino acid sequence: CASSEVSGLAREQFF.

The rearrangement links TRBV4-1 to TRBJ1-1, with no clear D. This CDR3 spans 15 amino acids. Trimming stripped 1 base from V and 1 base from J, with 10 bases between. Germline CDR1 and CDR2: MGHRA and YSYEKL. CDR3 amino acids: CASSQATSGNTEAFF. CDR3 sequence (DNA): TGCGCCAGCAGCCAAGCTACATCAGGGAACACTGAAGCTTTCTTT.

This chain connects TRBV5-1 to TRBJ1-3, with D possibly being TRBD1 (5 bases). The length of the CDR3 is 16 residues. The germline V and J ends were trimmed by 4 bases and 0 bases, with 14 bases remaining between them. CDR1 and CDR2 from the germline V gene are SGHRS and YFSETQ. CDR3 sequence reads: CASSLSQGYSGNTIYF. The CDR3 DNA follows: TGCGCCAGCAGCCTGTCCCAGGGATACTCTGGAAACACCATATATTTT.

This chain uses TRBV7-9 with TRBJ1-6, with D tentatively TRBD1 (6 bases). V lost 5 bases and J lost 10, with 15 bases in between. Per the germline V gene, CDR1 is SEHNR and CDR2 is FQNEAQ (reference sequence). CDR3 length equals 14 residues. The CDR3 here is CASSATTGLSPLHF. The CDR3 DNA reads as TGTGCCAGCAGCGCCACTACAGGGTTATCACCCCTCCACTTT. Filled out from reference TRBV7-9 and TRBJ1-6, the complete variable domain reads DTGVSQNPRHKITKRGQNVTFRCDPISEHNRLYWYRQTLGQGPEFLTYFQNEAQLEKSRLLSDRFSAERPKGSFSTLEIQRTEQGDSAMYLCASSATTGLSPLHFGNGTRLTVT.

The chain carries TRBV19 and TRBJ2-5; tentatively, D is TRBD2 (6 bases). The germline V gene encodes CDR1 LNHDA and CDR2 SQIVND (reference sequence). The CDR3 contains 15 residues. Trimming left V 4 bases short and J 0 bases short, with 12 bases between. The CDR3 reads CASSKTREYQETQYF. The CDR3 DNA reads as TGTGCCAGTAGTAAGACTAGAGAGTACCAAGAGACCCAGTACTTC.

V and J are TRBV10-3 and TRBJ2-2, with TRBD1 matching 10 bases. Looked up from germline, CDR1 is ENHRY and CDR2 is SYGVKD. The CDR3 has 16 residues. The junction had 11 bases not matched to a gene; V was cut back by 8 bases and J by 5 bases. The CDR3 loop reads CAIGDRGQGSTGELFF. The CDR3, as DNA: TGTGCCATCGGGGACAGGGGCCAAGGGAGTACCGGGGAGCTGTTTTTT.

The chain combines TRBV25-1 with TRBJ1-1; TRBD1 agrees at 7 bases. The CDR3 runs to 14 residues. V lost 1 base and J lost 3; bases outside the gene matches: 2. Germline values: CDR1 MGHDK, CDR2 SYGVNS. CDR3 amino acids: CASSELQGDTEAFF. CDR3 nucleotides: TGTGCCAGCAGTGAATTGCAGGGGGACACTGAAGCTTTCTTT.

This sequence joins TRBV5-1 and TRBJ2-1; D is unresolved. Per the germline V gene, CDR1 is SGHRS and CDR2 is YFSETQ. V was pared by 0 bases and J by 8 bases, with 3 bases between. The CDR3 is made up of 11 amino acids. CDR3: CASSLAYEQFF. CDR3 DNA sequence: TGCGCCAGCAGCTTGGCCTATGAGCAGTTCTTC.

V and J are TRBV6-1 and TRBJ1-3; the match to TRBD1 covers 7 bases. In germline, CDR1 is MNHNS, CDR2 SASEGT. The CDR3 covers 15 residues. Trimming cost V 5 bases and J 2 bases; bases outside gene matches: 6. In DNA, the CDR3 is TGTGCCAGCAGTTTGACAGGGAGGACTGGAAACACCATATATTTT. Protein: CASSLTGRTGNTIYF.

The V call is TRBV4-3, the J call TRBJ2-4; 8 positions agree with TRBD2. CDR3 size: 18 residues. Germline V gene lookup returns CDR1 LGHNA and CDR2 YSLEER. Unmatched junction bases numbered 9, after V lost 2 bases and J lost 0 bases. CDR3 sequence reads: CASSQQAGVLRAKNIQYF. The DNA of the CDR3 is TGCGCCAGCAGCCAACAAGCGGGAGTCTTAAGAGCCAAAAACATTCAGTACTTC.

The chain uses TRBV15 and TRBJ1-1; TRBD1 aligns across 7 bases. The V and J ends lost 5 bases and 10 bases, in that order; junction bases with no gene match: 7. Germline CDR1 reads LNHNV; CDR2 reads YYDKDF (reference sequence). The CDR3 totals 12 residues. DNA for the CDR3: TGTGCCACCAGCCTGGACAGGACGGGAGCTTTCTTT. It encodes CATSLDRTGAFF.

CDR3 in DNA: TGTGCCAGCAGCTTGATAGGACAGGGCGGCTACGAGCAGTACTTC. Translating gives CASSLIGQGGYEQYF. The chain joins TRBV7-8 to TRBJ2-7; 8 bases fit TRBD1. The V gene's germline CDR1 is SGHVS and CDR2 FQNEAQ. CDR3 length: 15 residues. Trimming took 3 bases from V and 3 from J; bases not matched to a gene: 7. The variable domain in full, completed from reference TRBV7-8 and TRBJ2-7, reads GAGVSQSPRYKVAKRGQDVALRCDPISGHVSLFWYQQALGQGPEFLTYFQNEAQLDKSGLPSDRFFAERPEGSVSTLKIQRTQQEDSAVYLCASSLIGQGGYEQYFGPGTRLTVT.

This rearrangement joins TRBV2 to TRBJ2-1, with D possibly matching TRBD2 (5 bases). The V and J ends lost 7 bases and 7 bases respectively, with 17 bases between them. CDR3 length: 14 amino acids. Germline V gives CDR1 SNHLY, CDR2 FYNNEI. CDR3 residues: CASTGNSGGNEQFF. CDR3 sequence (DNA): TGTGCCAGCACGGGGAATTCAGGAGGAAATGAGCAGTTCTTC.

The chain carries TRBV27 and TRBJ2-7; 8 positions agree with TRBD1. Germline CDR1 MNHEY, CDR2 SMNVEV (reference sequence). The length of the CDR3 is 16 residues. V lost 5 bases and J lost 5; bases outside the gene matches: 14. This CDR3 is CASSRAGTGSKDEQYF. The CDR3 DNA follows: TGTGCCAGCAGTAGAGCCGGGACAGGTTCTAAGGACGAGCAGTACTTC.

A remark on this clone: Other nucleotide sequences in the sample specify the same CDR3. This sequence joins TRBV11-2 and TRBJ1-2; a weak D match, TRBD1 (5 bases). Trimming left V 3 bases short and J 4 bases short, with 9 bases between. This CDR3 is built from 13 residues. Looked up from germline, CDR1 is SGHAT and CDR2 is FQNNGV. The CDR3 DNA is TGTGCCAGCAGCTTCGACAGAATCTATGGCTACACCTTC. Its protein is CASSFDRIYGYTF.

As DNA, the CDR3 is TGTGCCAGCAGTGGACAGGGGGCCATGGAGTATGGCTACACCTTC. As protein: CASSGQGAMEYGYTF. The rearrangement links TRBV2 to TRBJ1-2; 10 bases fit TRBD1. Per the germline V gene, CDR1 is SNHLY and CDR2 is FYNNEI. This CDR3 has 15 amino acids. Trimming removed 4 bases from V and 5 bases from J; junction bases left unmatched: 7.

This chain connects TRBV2 to TRBJ1-5; TRBD1 might be the D (5 bases). V lost 3 bases to trimming and J lost 5 bases, with 11 bases between them. The CDR3 consists of 14 residues. The germline V gene encodes CDR1 SNHLY and CDR2 FYNNEI. CDR3 sequence reads: CASSEVDIYQPQHF. Here the CDR3 DNA reads TGTGCCAGCAGTGAGGTGGACATTTATCAGCCCCAGCATTTT.

The genes are TRBV2 and TRBJ1-2; D is possibly TRBD1 (6 bases). In germline, CDR1 is SNHLY, CDR2 FYNNEI. The CDR3 covers 14 residues. The germline V and J ends were trimmed by 1 base and 4 bases, with 10 bases remaining between them. CDR3 protein: CASSEVGGSYGYTF. The CDR3 region has the DNA TGTGCCAGCAGTGAAGTAGGGGGTTCCTATGGCTACACCTTC.

The chain is built from TRBV5-6 and TRBJ1-4; 8 bases line up with TRBD1. This CDR3 is built from 14 residues. The germline CDR1 and CDR2 sequences are SGHDT and YYEEEE. The junction had 13 bases not matched to a gene; V was cut back by 4 bases and J by 14 bases. The CDR3 is CASSPWTGRGWLFF. For the CDR3, the DNA is TGTGCCAGCAGCCCATGGACAGGGCGAGGATGGCTGTTTTTT. Full variable domain (missing parts from reference TRBV5-6 and TRBJ1-4): DAGVTQSPTHLIKTRGQQVTLRCSPKSGHDTVSWYQQALGQGPQFIFQYYEEEERQRGNFPDRFSGHQFPNYSSELNVNALLLGDSALYLCASSPWTGRGWLFFGSGTQLSVL.

Turning to this clone: A junction boundary mismatches the germline segment, possibly from a read error. V gene TRBV4-1 combines with J gene TRBJ2-7; D unresolved. The CDR3 covers 14 residues. Germline V gene lookup returns CDR1 MGHRA and CDR2 YSYEKL. CDR3 DNA: TGCGTCAGCAGCGAAACTTATATCTCCTACGAGCAGTACTTC. Protein: CVSSETYISYEQYF.

The chain links TRBV5-1 to TRBJ1-1; a weak D match, TRBD1 (6 bases). The CDR3 is 15 amino acids. The V and J ends lost 4 bases and 0 bases respectively, with 13 bases between them. Per the germline V gene, CDR1 is SGHRS and CDR2 is YFSETQ. CDR3 sequence: CASSPGQIMNTEAFF. CDR3 DNA sequence: TGCGCCAGCAGCCCGGGACAAATCATGAACACTGAAGCTTTCTTT.

The V gene is TRBV2, the J gene TRBJ2-1, with 9 bases aligning to TRBD2. The CDR3 spans 15 residues. Losses at the gene ends were 1 base for V and 7 bases for J; bases not matched to a gene: 5. The germline V gene encodes CDR1 SNHLY and CDR2 FYNNEI. The CDR3 DNA reads TGTGCCAGCAGTGAAGAGGCGGGAGGGGGAAATGAGCAGTTCTTC. It specifies CASSEEAGGGNEQFF.

CDR3 residues: CASSNPDRDKNQPQHF. The CDR3 DNA follows: TGTGCCAGCAGTAACCCAGACAGGGATAAGAATCAGCCCCAGCATTTT. This sequence joins TRBV11-2 and TRBJ1-5, with 7 bases that match TRBD1. The CDR3 contains 16 residues. The J segment lost 4 bases and the V segment lost 6 bases, leaving 12 bases of the junction unmatched. From germline, CDR1 is SGHAT and CDR2 FQNNGV.

This chain uses TRBV5-4 with TRBJ1-2, with 7 bases lining up with TRBD1. Germline V gives CDR1 SGHNT, CDR2 YYREEE (reference sequence). This CDR3 region has 17 residues. With V trimmed by 1 base and J by 4 bases, 13 bases remained unmatched. The CDR3 DNA reads TGTGCCAGCAGCTTGATAGGGGGCGCCTTACTGGGCTATGGCTACACCTTC. Translation gives CASSLIGGALLGYGYTF. Looking up the rest from reference TRBV5-4 and TRBJ1-2 gives the full variable domain: ETGVTQSPTHLIKTRGQQVTLRCSSQSGHNTVSWYQQALGQGPQFIFQYYREEENGRGNFPPRFSGLQFPNYSSELNVNALELDDSALYLCASSLIGGALLGYGYTFGSGTRLTVV.

About this clone: The same CDR3 is also encoded by other DNA sequences in this sample. The chain joins TRBV28 to TRBJ1-5, with 10 nucleotides matching TRBD1. The germline CDR1 and CDR2 sequences are MDHEN and SYDVKM. This CDR3 is 16 amino acids long. V lost 6 bases to trimming and J lost 7 bases; unmatched junction nucleotides: 12. CDR3 sequence: CASSSPGTGVGQPQHF. In DNA, the CDR3 is TGTGCCAGCAGCAGTCCCGGGACAGGGGTTGGCCAGCCCCAGCATTTT. The entire variable domain, with the rest obtained from reference TRBV28 and TRBJ1-5, is as follows: DVKVTQSSRYLVKRTGEKVFLECVQDMDHENMFWYRQDPGLGLRLIYFSYDVKMKEKGDIPEGYSVSREKKERFSLILESASTNQTSMYLCASSSPGTGVGQPQHFGDGTRLSIL.

V usage is TRBV29-1 and J usage is TRBJ1-1; 8 nucleotides align to TRBD1. The CDR3 is 14 residues long. J lost 4 bases, V lost 6 bases, and 10 bases had no gene match. CDR1 and CDR2 from the germline V gene are SQVTM and ANQGSEA. The CDR3 region is CSVVPLTGGTEAFF. In DNA form, the CDR3 reads TGCAGCGTCGTCCCTCTAACAGGGGGCACTGAAGCTTTCTTT. The full variable domain, its missing parts supplied by reference TRBV29-1 and TRBJ1-1, is SAVISQKPSRDICQRGTSLTIQCQVDSQVTMMFWYRQQPGQSLTLIATANQGSEATYESGFVIDKFPISRPNLTFSTLTVSNMSPEDSSIYLCSVVPLTGGTEAFFGQGTRLTVV.